This TCR beta chain was sequenced in a study of blood T cells in healthy people across ages. It was with a sample-barcoded 5' primer and a J-beta primer mix that a second PCR of roughly 7 to 12 cycles was run. TCRdb reprocessed the 5' RACE reads via MiXCR and lists one record per CDR3 protein. Of about 1.6 million distinct CDR3 sequences in the sample, 30% to 40% are singletons; the top ten hold about 11%. Each donor had approximately 10 milliliters of peripheral blood drawn. This clonotype was picked up a small number of times. Antigen specificity is unknown. CDR1 is MNHEY, CDR2 SVGAGI, per germline. Trimming took off 0 bases at V and 1 base at J, with 18 bases between the two ends. The CDR3 has 18 residues. General study points: TCR beta diversity tracked closely with naive T cell percentage.

The sequence came from a woman aged 25 to 39 in good health. The chain joins TRBV6-5 to TRBJ1-1, with D unresolved. The sample was blood. CDR3 sequence (DNA): TGTGCCAGCAGTTACTCTCTTCCGGCAGGCCCTAAGAACACTGAAGCTTTCTTT. Protein sequence: CASSYSLPAGPKNTEAFF.